This is a list of T cell receptor beta chains from one sample in a study of cytomegalovirus exposure and HLA in healthy donors. The method was immunoSEQ multiplex PCR; TCRdb's version includes in-frame clones alone and lacks a portion of them. The table gives over 75,000 clones; the top ten clones make up 0.58% of it. Material: PBMCs. The origin of the receptors is a man aged 45-65 years in good health and CMV-seronegative. Both conserved end residues are part of each CDR3. Each record gives: J gene, D gene, V gene, CDR3 DNA, CDR3 protein. The D gene is left open where the match is weak.

j_call: TRBJ1-1; d_call: -; v_call: TRBV27; cdr3_nt: TGTGCCAGCAGTTTGAGGGAGAACACTGAAGCTTTCTTT; cdr3_aa: CASSLRENTEAFF
j_call: TRBJ2-7; d_call: -; v_call: TRBV18; cdr3_nt: TGTGCCAGCTCACCACCTTCAGTGGACAACGAGCAGTACTTC; cdr3_aa: CASSPPSVDNEQYF
j_call: TRBJ2-1; d_call: -; v_call: TRBV7-6; cdr3_nt: TGTGCCAGCAGCTTAGGGAGGGCGGAGCAGTTCTTC; cdr3_aa: CASSLGRAEQFF
j_call: TRBJ2-3; d_call: TRBD2; v_call: TRBV30; cdr3_nt: TGTGCCTATGCGGGACTAGCGCGTAGCACAGATACGCAGTATTTT; cdr3_aa: CAYAGLARSTDTQYF
j_call: TRBJ1-2; d_call: TRBD1; v_call: TRBV7-6; cdr3_nt: TGTGCCAGCAGCCTTACCCGACAGGGAAATGGCTACACCTTC; cdr3_aa: CASSLTRQGNGYTF
j_call: TRBJ1-5; d_call: -; v_call: TRBV5-1; cdr3_nt: TGCGCCAGCAGCTTTTTAGGGGGCAATCAGCCCCAGCATTTT; cdr3_aa: CASSFLGGNQPQHF
j_call: TRBJ1-5; d_call: -; v_call: TRBV6-1; cdr3_nt: TGTGCCAGCAGTGAAGCAGGAGGGGGGGCCCATCAGCCCCAGCATTTT; cdr3_aa: CASSEAGGGAHQPQHF
j_call: TRBJ2-7; d_call: TRBD1; v_call: TRBV2; cdr3_nt: TGTGCCGGCAGCAAGGACAGGGCCCACGAGCAGTACTTC; cdr3_aa: CAGSKDRAHEQYF
j_call: TRBJ1-6; d_call: -; v_call: TRBV7-3; cdr3_nt: TGTGCCAGCAGCTTAGGCAGGGGCAATTCACCCCTCCACTTT; cdr3_aa: CASSLGRGNSPLHF
j_call: TRBJ2-7; d_call: TRBD2; v_call: TRBV4-3; cdr3_nt: TGCGCCAGCAGCCAATCGACTAGCGGGGGTTCCTACGAGCAGTACTTC; cdr3_aa: CASSQSTSGGSYEQYF
j_call: TRBJ1-2; d_call: -; v_call: TRBV6-5; cdr3_nt: TGTGCCTCTCAGGGTTTAGGCTATGGCTACACCTTC; cdr3_aa: CASQGLGYGYTF
j_call: TRBJ2-1; d_call: -; v_call: TRBV7-3; cdr3_nt: TGTGCCAGCAGGGCGGGACCCTCCTACAATGAGCAGTTCTTC; cdr3_aa: CASRAGPSYNEQFF
j_call: TRBJ1-5; d_call: -; v_call: TRBV19; cdr3_nt: TGTGCCAGTAGTATAGATTACGGGTTTGGTAATCAGCCCCAGCATTTT; cdr3_aa: CASSIDYGFGNQPQHF
j_call: TRBJ2-3; d_call: -; v_call: TRBV4-1; cdr3_nt: TGCGCCAGCAGCCAAGTTGCCGCTAGCCGAGATACGCAGTATTTT; cdr3_aa: CASSQVAASRDTQYF
j_call: TRBJ1-2; d_call: TRBD1; v_call: TRBV6-1; cdr3_nt: TGTGCCAGCAGGGCCGGGACAGATTATGGCTACACCTTC; cdr3_aa: CASRAGTDYGYTF
j_call: TRBJ2-5; d_call: TRBD1; v_call: TRBV6-1; cdr3_nt: TGTGCCAGCAGCCCGACAGGGGGATACCTAGGGACCCAGTACTTC; cdr3_aa: CASSPTGGYLGTQYF
j_call: TRBJ2-7; d_call: -; v_call: TRBV5-1; cdr3_nt: TGCGCCAGCAGCAGGGGGACGATCGGCCCCTACGAGCAGTACTTC; cdr3_aa: CASSRGTIGPYEQYF
j_call: TRBJ2-2; d_call: -; v_call: TRBV6-9; cdr3_nt: TGTGCCAGCAGTGTAGACCGGGACACCTTGCCCGGGGAGCTGTTTTTT; cdr3_aa: CASSVDRDTLPGELFF
j_call: TRBJ1-1; d_call: TRBD1; v_call: TRBV10-1; cdr3_nt: TGCGCCAGCAGTGCAGGGACAGGGAACACTGAAGCTTTCTTT; cdr3_aa: CASSAGTGNTEAFF
j_call: TRBJ1-3; d_call: -; v_call: TRBV18; cdr3_nt: TGTGCCAGCTCCCCTGACTTGTTCTCTGGAAACACCATATATTTT; cdr3_aa: CASSPDLFSGNTIYF
j_call: TRBJ2-7; d_call: -; v_call: TRBV5-4; cdr3_nt: TGTGCCAGCAGCTTGGATCAACAGGTTTCCTACGAGCAGTACTTC; cdr3_aa: CASSLDQQVSYEQYF
j_call: TRBJ2-7; d_call: TRBD2; v_call: TRBV18; cdr3_nt: TGTGCCAGCTCACCACCCGCGGGGGGCGCCGAGCAGTACTTC; cdr3_aa: CASSPPAGGAEQYF
j_call: TRBJ2-4; d_call: -; v_call: TRBV27; cdr3_nt: TGTGCCAGCAGGACAGGATCGGGGAACATTCAGTACTTC; cdr3_aa: CASRTGSGNIQYF
j_call: TRBJ2-7; d_call: TRBD1; v_call: TRBV5-1; cdr3_nt: TGCGCCAGCAGCTTGGGACCGGGACAGGCCTACGAGCAGTACTTC; cdr3_aa: CASSLGPGQAYEQYF
j_call: TRBJ1-1; d_call: -; v_call: TRBV7-2; cdr3_nt: TGTGCCAGCAGCTTGGGCAGGGTGACTGAAGCTTTCTTT; cdr3_aa: CASSLGRVTEAFF
j_call: TRBJ1-1; d_call: -; v_call: TRBV5-3; cdr3_nt: TGTGCCAGAAGCTTGCTAGAGTCGCATGAAGCTTTCTTT; cdr3_aa: CARSLLESHEAFF
j_call: TRBJ2-5; d_call: -; v_call: TRBV6-5; cdr3_nt: TGTGCCAGCAGTCACAGGGAGACCCAGTACTTC; cdr3_aa: CASSHRETQYF
j_call: TRBJ2-7; d_call: TRBD2; v_call: TRBV7-8; cdr3_nt: TGTGCCAGCAGCTACGGCGGGGGGGCATACGAGCAGTACTTC; cdr3_aa: CASSYGGGAYEQYF
j_call: TRBJ2-2; d_call: TRBD1; v_call: TRBV9; cdr3_nt: TGTGCCAGCGGCTTAGGGGGCCCCACCGGGGAGCTGTTTTTT; cdr3_aa: CASGLGGPTGELFF
j_call: TRBJ2-2; d_call: -; v_call: TRBV18; cdr3_nt: TGTGCCAGCTCACCACCCTCAGGGCACACCGGGGAGCTGTTTTTT; cdr3_aa: CASSPPSGHTGELFF
j_call: TRBJ2-1; d_call: TRBD2; v_call: TRBV7-3; cdr3_nt: TGTGCCAGCAGCTTTCGGGGGGGAAATGAGCAGTTCTTC; cdr3_aa: CASSFRGGNEQFF
j_call: TRBJ2-7; d_call: TRBD2; v_call: TRBV2; cdr3_nt: TGTGCCAGCCGTCCCCGGGGGGTCTCCTACGAGCAGTACTTC; cdr3_aa: CASRPRGVSYEQYF
j_call: TRBJ2-5; d_call: TRBD2; v_call: TRBV4-2; cdr3_nt: TGTGCCAGCAGCCCGAGAACTAGCGGGGGAACTTACCAAGAGACCCAGTACTTC; cdr3_aa: CASSPRTSGGTYQETQYF
j_call: TRBJ2-7; d_call: -; v_call: TRBV7-2; cdr3_nt: TGTGCCAGCAGCCTCCCCCCTGCCTACGAGCAGTACTTC; cdr3_aa: CASSLPPAYEQYF
j_call: TRBJ2-7; d_call: TRBD2; v_call: TRBV27; cdr3_nt: TGTGCCACATCGGGGACTAGCGGACCTATGGGCTACGAGCAGTACTTC; cdr3_aa: CATSGTSGPMGYEQYF
j_call: TRBJ1-1; d_call: TRBD1; v_call: TRBV9; cdr3_nt: TGTGCCAGCAGCGTAATTCCGGGACAGTGGACTGAAGCTTTCTTT; cdr3_aa: CASSVIPGQWTEAFF
j_call: TRBJ2-1; d_call: TRBD2; v_call: TRBV5-1; cdr3_nt: TGCGCCAGCAGCCTAGGACTAGCGGATGAGCAGTTCTTC; cdr3_aa: CASSLGLADEQFF
j_call: TRBJ1-6; d_call: -; v_call: TRBV5-4; cdr3_nt: TGTGCCAGCAGCTTGGGACAGCCCTATAATTCACCCCTCCACTTT; cdr3_aa: CASSLGQPYNSPLHF
j_call: TRBJ2-7; d_call: TRBD1; v_call: TRBV7-2; cdr3_nt: TGTGCCAGCAGCCGGCGAGGACAGGGACCCTACGAGCAGTACTTC; cdr3_aa: CASSRRGQGPYEQYF
j_call: TRBJ1-2; d_call: -; v_call: TRBV5-4; cdr3_nt: TGTGCCAGCAGCTTACTCGGGGGGACCTATGGCTACACCTTC; cdr3_aa: CASSLLGGTYGYTF
j_call: TRBJ2-2; d_call: TRBD1; v_call: TRBV5-1; cdr3_nt: TGCGCCAGCAGCGAGGACAGGGTTGGAGGTTGGGGCACCGGGGAGCTGTTTTTT; cdr3_aa: CASSEDRVGGWGTGELFF